The 28 T cell receptor beta chains listed next were all sequenced from one sample in a study of T cell changes during pregnancy in multiple sclerosis. Sequencing was performed with immunoSEQ multiplex PCR; in TCRdb, only in-frame clones are kept and a portion is missing. The sample holds under 50,000 clones; just over 90% are singletons and the top ten take over 0.75%. Specimen: CD4+ T cells from peripheral blood mononuclear cells, collected in the third trimester of pregnancy. These receptors came from a female donor with multiple sclerosis, enrolled in a pregnancy study.

This chain links TRBV28 with TRBJ2-3; 8 bases line up with TRBD1. CDR1 is MDHEN and CDR2 is SYDVKM in the germline V gene. V lost 5 bases, J lost 8 bases, and 15 bases stayed unmatched. This CDR3 is 16 amino acids long. The CDR3, as DNA: TGTGCCAGCAGTCCCGGGGGACAGGCCCACAAGCCTACGCAGTATTTT. It is translated as CASSPGGQAHKPTQYF.

This clone was recorded a few times. The CDR3 sequence is CASSQGHGAGTDTQYF. Written as DNA, the CDR3 is TGCGCCAGCAGCCAAGGTCATGGGGCCGGGACAGATACGCAGTATTTT. This rearrangement joins TRBV4-3 to TRBJ2-3; a weak D match, TRBD1 (5 bases). This CDR3 is 16 amino acids long. The V end lost 1 base, the J end lost 3 bases, and 14 bases lay between the germline ends. Germline CDR1 and CDR2: LGHNA and YSLEER.

The chain uses TRBV10-1 and TRBJ1-1; D is perhaps TRBD1 (5 bases). Looked up from germline, CDR1 is WNHNN and CDR2 is SYGVQD (reference sequence). This CDR3 contains 14 residues. Trimming removed 5 bases at V and 0 bases at J, with 10 bases between. CDR3 in DNA: TGCGCCAGCAGTAGGGGATCGGTGAACACTGAAGCTTTCTTT. As protein: CASSRGSVNTEAFF.

The chain uses TRBV29-1 and TRBJ2-7, with 7 bases fitting TRBD1. V shed 4 bases, J shed 2 bases, and the junction held 2 bases outside the gene matches. CDR3 length: 12 amino acids. Germline-derived CDR1 and CDR2 are SQVTM and ANQGSEA. The CDR3 bases are TGCAGCGTTGGGGACAGAGCCTACGAGCAGTACTTC. Its protein product is CSVGDRAYEQYF.

Only one count was recorded for this clone. The chain is built from TRBV15 and TRBJ1-3; tentative D call: TRBD1 (6 bases). Germline-derived CDR1 and CDR2 are LNHNV and YYDKDF (reference sequence). Trimming removed 0 bases at V and 4 bases at J, with 10 bases between. The CDR3 length is 15 residues. The DNA for the CDR3 is TGTGCCACCAGCAGAGACAGGGGTTCAGGAAACACCATATATTTT. Translation: CATSRDRGSGNTIYF. Variable domain in full (rest from reference TRBV15 and TRBJ1-3): DAMVIQNPRYQVTQFGKPVTLSCSQTLNHNVMYWYQQKSSQAPKLLFHYYDKDFNNEADTPDNFQSRRPNTSFCFLDIRSPGLGDTAMYLCATSRDRGSGNTIYFGEGSWLTVV.

The gene calls are TRBV18 and TRBJ2-3; 7 bases fit TRBD2. The CDR3 extends over 15 amino acids. The junction had 6 bases not matched to a gene; V was cut back by 4 bases and J by 2 bases. Germline V lookup: CDR1 KGHSH, CDR2 LQKENI. The CDR3 loop is CASSQSAGNTDTQYF. In nucleotides, the CDR3 is TGTGCCAGCTCACAATCAGCGGGAAACACAGATACGCAGTATTTT.

This clone was seen a single time. The chain joins TRBV28 to TRBJ1-1; 10 nucleotides match TRBD1. Trimming cost V 3 bases and J 0 bases; bases outside gene matches: 4. Germline V lookup: CDR1 MDHEN, CDR2 SYDVKM. The CDR3 consists of 16 residues. Here the CDR3 reads CASSFLGQGVNTEAFF. The CDR3 bases are TGTGCCAGCAGTTTCCTCGGACAGGGGGTGAACACTGAAGCTTTCTTT.

This clone has only one observation. The genes are TRBV10-3 and TRBJ2-7; 7 positions match TRBD2. Germline V gene lookup returns CDR1 ENHRY and CDR2 SYGVKD. V trimming: 8 bases; J trimming: 3 bases; junction bases outside the gene matches: 25. This CDR3 is built from 19 residues. The CDR3 DNA follows: TGTGCCATCCCCAAGAGAACGGGACTAAACTCCTCGAGAAGCTACGAGCAGTACTTC. This encodes CAIPKRTGLNSSRSYEQYF.

The CDR3 reads CAWTRERGVLNTEAFF. The CDR3 region has the DNA TGTGCCTGGACCCGGGAAAGAGGAGTTTTAAACACTGAAGCTTTCTTT. This rearrangement joins TRBV30 to TRBJ1-1; no reliable D call. This CDR3 comprises 16 residues. Trimming stripped 4 bases from V and 2 bases from J, with 20 bases between. Germline assignment: CDR1 GTSNPN and CDR2 SVGIG (reference sequence). The full variable domain, rest sourced from reference TRBV30 and TRBJ1-1, is SQTIHQWPATLVQPVGSPLSLECTVEGTSNPNLYWYRQAAGRGLQLLFYSVGIGQISSEVPQNLSASRPQDRQFILSSKKLLLSDSGFYLCAWTRERGVLNTEAFFGQGTRLTVV.

The chain employs TRBV7-9 and TRBJ1-4; 7 bases map to TRBD1. Germline CDR1 SEHNR, CDR2 FQNEAQ (reference sequence). Germline trimming cut 4 bases from V and 7 bases from J; bases unmatched to any gene: 6. This CDR3 has 14 residues. CDR3: CASSSRQGVEKLFF. The DNA of the CDR3 is TGTGCCAGCAGCTCGAGACAGGGTGTTGAAAAACTGTTTTTT.

CDR3 nucleotide sequence: TGTGCCAGCAGCCAGGGACATACTGGGAGAATGGGGAATTACGAGCAGTACTTC. Translation: CASSQGHTGRMGNYEQYF. This rearrangement joins TRBV14 to TRBJ2-7, with D possibly being TRBD1 (6 bases). The length of the CDR3 is 18 residues. Germline-derived CDR1 and CDR2 are SGHDN and FVKESK. The germline V and J ends were trimmed by 3 bases and 4 bases, with 25 bases remaining between them.

V usage is TRBV28 and J usage is TRBJ2-3; 8 nucleotides agree with TRBD1. Germline loops: CDR1 MDHEN, CDR2 SYDVKM. The V and J ends lost 5 bases and 7 bases, in that order; junction bases with no gene match: 11. This CDR3 comprises 15 residues. The CDR3: CASSPGQETYYTQYF. CDR3 nucleotides: TGTGCCAGCAGTCCGGGACAGGAGACATATTATACGCAGTATTTT.

The chain joins TRBV10-1 to TRBJ1-1; 9 bases align to TRBD1. V gave up 3 bases and J gave up 10 bases; unmatched junction bases: 3. CDR3 length: 12 residues. The germline CDR1 and CDR2 sequences are WNHNN and SYGVQD (reference sequence). For the CDR3, the DNA is TGCGCCAGCAGTGAAGGGGGACAGGGAGCTTTCTTT. Its protein product is CASSEGGQGAFF.

The rearrangement joins TRBV30 to TRBJ1-1; D may be TRBD1 (6 bases). Trimming left V 2 bases short and J 4 bases short, with 11 bases between. Germline V CDR1 and CDR2: GTSNPN, SVGIG (reference sequence). The CDR3 is 13 residues long. Written as DNA, the CDR3 is TGTGCCTGGAGTCGAGGGGGGGTCACTGAAGCTTTCTTT. Protein sequence: CAWSRGGVTEAFF.

J is TRBJ2-7 and V is TRBV4-1, with TRBD1 identical over 7 bases. CDR1 and CDR2 from the germline V gene are MGHRA and YSYEKL. V gave up 3 bases and J gave up 5 bases; unmatched junction bases: 10. There are 15 residues in the CDR3. CDR3 residues: CASSQQGQKIDEQYF. The CDR3, as DNA: TGCGCCAGCAGCCAGCAGGGACAGAAGATAGACGAGCAGTACTTC.

This clone was picked up one time. V and J are TRBV30 and TRBJ2-6, with TRBD1 identical over 9 bases. This CDR3 comprises 18 residues. The V and J ends lost 1 base and 1 base, in that order; junction bases with no gene match: 8. The V gene's germline CDR1 is GTSNPN and CDR2 SVGIG (reference sequence). The chain's CDR3 is CAWSALDRGGSGANVLTF. The CDR3 DNA sequence: TGTGCCTGGAGTGCCCTGGACAGGGGAGGATCTGGGGCCAACGTCCTGACTTTC.

In its sample, this clone was seen once. The chain employs TRBV4-2 and TRBJ1-2; no reliable D call. This CDR3 is built from 14 residues. Trimming left V 0 bases short and J 4 bases short, with 9 bases between. Germline assignment: CDR1 LGHNA and CDR2 YNFKEQ. The CDR3 coding sequence is TGTGCCAGCAGCCAAGATGTCCTAGGCTATGGCTACACCTTC. This encodes CASSQDVLGYGYTF.

This chain joins TRBV5-1 and TRBJ2-7, with TRBD2 matching 12 bases. Germline values: CDR1 SGHRS, CDR2 YFSETQ. The CDR3 is 16 amino acids. V trimming: 2 bases; J trimming: 7 bases; junction bases outside the gene matches: 10. CDR3 nucleotide sequence: TGCGCCAGCAGCTTAGTCGGACTAGCGGGATCAGTGGAGCAGTACTTC. It is translated as CASSLVGLAGSVEQYF.

The rearrangement links TRBV9 to TRBJ2-1; 7 nucleotides line up with TRBD2. The length of the CDR3 is 16 residues. Germline V gene lookup returns CDR1 SGDLS and CDR2 YYNGEE. V lost 1 base, J lost 4 bases, and 8 bases stayed unmatched. CDR3 in amino acids: CASSVSLVRGYNEQFF. The DNA of the CDR3 is TGTGCCAGCAGCGTAAGTCTGGTGCGGGGGTACAATGAGCAGTTCTTC.

The J gene is TRBJ1-4, the V gene TRBV2; no firm D call. The CDR3 length is 13 residues. Trimming pared 6 bases from V and 5 bases from J, leaving 10 bases between. Germline CDR1 and CDR2: SNHLY and FYNNEI. DNA for the CDR3: TGTGCCAGCAGCCGGGATAACAATGAAAAACTGTTTTTT. This gives the protein CASSRDNNEKLFF.

The gene calls are TRBV2 and TRBJ1-3; a weak D match, TRBD1 (5 bases). The CDR3 is made up of 19 amino acids. Germline lookup yields CDR1 SNHLY and CDR2 FYNNEI. Trimming took off 4 bases at V and 5 bases at J, with 27 bases between the two ends. This CDR3 reads CASSVDRSVAGRMRNTIYF. Written as DNA, the CDR3 is TGTGCCAGCAGTGTAGATCGGTCGGTGGCAGGGAGGATGAGAAACACCATATATTTT.

The CDR3 protein is CSVVQVFSTYEQYF. The CDR3 DNA reads as TGCAGCGTAGTACAGGTTTTCTCGACCTACGAGCAGTACTTC. This chain joins TRBV29-1 and TRBJ2-7; a possible D gene is TRBD1 (5 bases). V was trimmed by 6 bases and J by 2 bases, leaving 17 bases between them. Per the germline V gene, CDR1 is SQVTM and CDR2 is ANQGSEA. The CDR3 loop spans 14 amino acids.

The chain has TRBV2 and TRBJ1-3; a possible D gene is TRBD1 (6 bases). Trimming took off 6 bases at V and 2 bases at J, with 17 bases between the two ends. This CDR3 is built from 16 residues. From germline, CDR1 is SNHLY and CDR2 FYNNEI. CDR3 DNA sequence: TGTGCCAGCAGCGTAAATCAGGGGCGGGCTGGAAACACCATATATTTT. Amino acids: CASSVNQGRAGNTIYF.

CDR3 in amino acids: CASSPPGTVNTEAFF. CDR3 DNA sequence: TGTGCCAGCAGCCCCCCCGGGACAGTGAACACTGAAGCTTTCTTT. This rearrangement joins TRBV7-8 to TRBJ1-1; 7 bases are shared with TRBD1. The germline V gene encodes CDR1 SGHVS and CDR2 FQNEAQ. The V and J ends lost 5 bases and 0 bases, in that order; junction bases with no gene match: 6. The CDR3 sequence is 15 residues long.

The count of this clone is one. This chain joins TRBV29-1 and TRBJ1-3; no clear D gene. Trimming stripped 7 bases from V and 4 bases from J, with 8 bases between. In germline, CDR1 is SQVTM, CDR2 ANQGSEA. CDR3 size: 11 residues. CDR3 in DNA: TGCAGCGCCCCACACGGAAACACCATATATTTT. Amino acids: CSAPHGNTIYF.

The chain couples TRBV6-4 to TRBJ2-2, with 12 nucleotides matching TRBD2. Unmatched junction bases numbered 0, after V lost 3 bases and J lost 4 bases. The CDR3 loop spans 15 amino acids. From germline, CDR1 is MRHNA and CDR2 SNTAGT. The CDR3 coding sequence is TGTGCCAGCAGTGAACTAGCGGGAGGCACCGGGGAGCTGTTTTTT. Its translation is CASSELAGGTGELFF.

The J gene is TRBJ1-1, the V gene TRBV19; 9 bases map to TRBD1. CDR3 length: 16 residues. V shed 3 bases and J 1 base; nucleotides not matched to a gene: 6. Germline V gives CDR1 LNHDA, CDR2 SQIVND (reference sequence). The CDR3 nucleotides read TGTGCCAGTAGTATTTTGGACAGGGGAAAGAACACTGAAGCTTTCTTT. It yields the protein CASSILDRGKNTEAFF.

The chain recombines TRBV5-1 with TRBJ2-2, with D possibly TRBD2 on 6 matching bases. With 0 bases removed from V and 0 bases from J, the gap between germline ends came to 9 bases. Germline V gene lookup returns CDR1 SGHRS and CDR2 YFSETQ. There are 16 residues in the CDR3. The CDR3 loop is CASSLEGGANTGELFF. The CDR3 DNA is TGCGCCAGCAGCTTGGAAGGCGGGGCGAACACCGGGGAGCTGTTTTTT.